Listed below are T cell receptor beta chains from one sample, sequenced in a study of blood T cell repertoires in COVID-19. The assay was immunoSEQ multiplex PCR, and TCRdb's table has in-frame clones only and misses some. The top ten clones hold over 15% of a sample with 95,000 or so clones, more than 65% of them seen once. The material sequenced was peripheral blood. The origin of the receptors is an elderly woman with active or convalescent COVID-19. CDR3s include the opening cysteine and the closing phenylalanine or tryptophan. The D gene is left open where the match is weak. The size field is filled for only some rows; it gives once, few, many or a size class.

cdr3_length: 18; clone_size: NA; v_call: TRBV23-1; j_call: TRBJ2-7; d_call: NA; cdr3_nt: TGCGCCAGCAGTCAATCGACCGTGCTGGAGGGGGCGCAGGACGAGCAGTACTTC; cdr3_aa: CASSQSTVLEGAQDEQYF
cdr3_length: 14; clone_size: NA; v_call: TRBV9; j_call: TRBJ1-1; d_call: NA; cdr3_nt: TGTGCCAGCAGCGAGGCTACAGCGAACACTGAAGCTTTCTTT; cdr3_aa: CASSEATANTEAFF
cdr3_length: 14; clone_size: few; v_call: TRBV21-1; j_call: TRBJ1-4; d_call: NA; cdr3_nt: TGTGCCAGCAGCCGGGACAGGGGGCCTGAAAAACTGTTTTTT; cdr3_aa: CASSRDRGPEKLFF
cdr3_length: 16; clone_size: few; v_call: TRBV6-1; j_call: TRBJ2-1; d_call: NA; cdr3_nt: TGTGCCAGCAGTGAACCGGACTACCTATTAAACAATGAGCAGTTCTTC; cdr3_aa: CASSEPDYLLNNEQFF
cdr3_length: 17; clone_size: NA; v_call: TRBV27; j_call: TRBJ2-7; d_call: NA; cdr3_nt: TGTGCCAGCAGTTTATACATGAGGGCCAGGAGCTCCTACGAGCAGTACTTC; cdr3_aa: CASSLYMRARSSYEQYF
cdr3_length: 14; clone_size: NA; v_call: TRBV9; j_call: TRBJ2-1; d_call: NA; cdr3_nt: TGTGCCAGCAGCGGACTAGGACACGACAATGAGCAGTTCTTC; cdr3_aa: CASSGLGHDNEQFF
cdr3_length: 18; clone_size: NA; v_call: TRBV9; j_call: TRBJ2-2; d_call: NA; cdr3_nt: TGTGCCAGCAGCGTAGGTCTGGGGCAGACTCCGAACACCGGGGAGCTGTTTTTT; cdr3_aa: CASSVGLGQTPNTGELFF
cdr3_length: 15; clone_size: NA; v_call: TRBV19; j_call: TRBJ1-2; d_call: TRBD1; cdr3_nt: TGTGCCAGTAGTACGGGACAGGGGGCAGTCTATGGCTACACCTTC; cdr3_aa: CASSTGQGAVYGYTF
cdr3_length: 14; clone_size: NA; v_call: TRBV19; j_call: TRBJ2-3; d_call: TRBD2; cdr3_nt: TGTGCCAGTCGAAGTAGCGGGAGATCAGATACGCAGTATTTT; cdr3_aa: CASRSSGRSDTQYF
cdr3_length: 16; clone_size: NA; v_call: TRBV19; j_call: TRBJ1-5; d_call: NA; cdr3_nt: TGTGCCAGTAGTATCAGTTGGGGGACCGGGGGGGAGCCCCAGCATTTT; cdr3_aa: CASSISWGTGGEPQHF
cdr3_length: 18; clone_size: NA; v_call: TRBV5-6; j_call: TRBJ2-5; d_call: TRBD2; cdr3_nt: TGTGCCAGCAGCGGGGGGATGGGAGGGAGAGCCCCACAAGAGACCCAGTACTTC; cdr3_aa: CASSGGMGGRAPQETQYF
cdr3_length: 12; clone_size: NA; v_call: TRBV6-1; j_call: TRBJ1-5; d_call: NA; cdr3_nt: TGTGCCAGCAGTGATTTATATCAGCCCCAGCATTTT; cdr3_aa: CASSDLYQPQHF
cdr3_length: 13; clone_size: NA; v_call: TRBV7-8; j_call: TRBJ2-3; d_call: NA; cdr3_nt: TGTGCCAGCAGCGCTCTAACCACAGATACGCAGTATTTT; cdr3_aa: CASSALTTDTQYF
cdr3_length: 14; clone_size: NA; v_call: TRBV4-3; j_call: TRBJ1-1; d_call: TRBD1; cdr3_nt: TGCGCCAGCAGCCAAAGGACAGGGAACACTGAAGCTTTCTTT; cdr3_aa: CASSQRTGNTEAFF
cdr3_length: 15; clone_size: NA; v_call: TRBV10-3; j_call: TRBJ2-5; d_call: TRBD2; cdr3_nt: TGTGCCATCAGTGATCGGACGGGAGGTGGGGAGACCCAGTACTTC; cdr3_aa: CAISDRTGGGETQYF
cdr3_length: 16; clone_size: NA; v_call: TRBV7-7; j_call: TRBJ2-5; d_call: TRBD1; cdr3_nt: TGTGCTAGCAGCTACGCCCCCGGGACAGGGCGAGAGACCCAGTACTTC; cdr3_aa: CASSYAPGTGRETQYF
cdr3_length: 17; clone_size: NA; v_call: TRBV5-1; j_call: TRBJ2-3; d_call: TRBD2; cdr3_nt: TGCGCCAGCAGCTTGGGGACTAGCGGGAGTCGCACAGATACGCAGTATTTT; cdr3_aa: CASSLGTSGSRTDTQYF
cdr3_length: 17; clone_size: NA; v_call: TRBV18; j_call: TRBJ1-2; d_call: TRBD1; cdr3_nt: TGTGCCAGCTCACCACGGGACAGTCCCGGGACAACCTATGGCTACACCTTC; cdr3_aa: CASSPRDSPGTTYGYTF
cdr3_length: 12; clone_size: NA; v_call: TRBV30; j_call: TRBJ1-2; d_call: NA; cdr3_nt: TGTGCCTGGAGGCGGGACCACTATGGCTACACCTTC; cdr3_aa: CAWRRDHYGYTF
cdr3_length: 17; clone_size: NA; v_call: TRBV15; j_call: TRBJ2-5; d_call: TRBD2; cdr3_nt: TGTGCCACCAGCAGAGGAGGAACTAGCGGGAGGGCAGAGACCCAGTACTTC; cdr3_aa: CATSRGGTSGRAETQYF
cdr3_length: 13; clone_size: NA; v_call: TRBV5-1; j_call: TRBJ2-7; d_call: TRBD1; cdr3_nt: TGTGCCAGCAGCTTGGACAGGGCCTACGAGCAGTACTTC; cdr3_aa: CASSLDRAYEQYF
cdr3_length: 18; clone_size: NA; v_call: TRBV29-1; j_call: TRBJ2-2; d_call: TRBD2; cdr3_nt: TGCAGCGTTGAAGATCCAGCAGGGGGGTTAGCGGGAGGGCGGGAGCTGTTTTTT; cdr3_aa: CSVEDPAGGLAGGRELFF
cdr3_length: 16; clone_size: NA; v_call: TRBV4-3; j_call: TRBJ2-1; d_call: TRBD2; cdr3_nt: TGCGCCAGCAGCCATGATCTAGCGGGAGCATACAATGAGCAGTTCTTC; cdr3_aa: CASSHDLAGAYNEQFF
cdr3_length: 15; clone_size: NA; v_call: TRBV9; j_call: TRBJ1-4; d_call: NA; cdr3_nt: TGTGCCAGCAGCGTTCGGGGAGGCAATGGTGAAAAACTGTTTTTT; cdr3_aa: CASSVRGGNGEKLFF
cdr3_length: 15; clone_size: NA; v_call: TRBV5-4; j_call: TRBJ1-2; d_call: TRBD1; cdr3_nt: TGTGCCAGCAGCTTGGACCCCGGGACAGGATATGGCTACACCTTC; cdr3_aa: CASSLDPGTGYGYTF